Listed here is a single T cell receptor beta chain. Its antigen remains unknown. Tagging with unique molecular identifiers was a feature of the TCR beta cDNA libraries. In TCRdb, the PCR reads were re-called with MiXCR into one record per CDR3 protein. Here the sample spans almost 700,000 distinct CDR3 sequences, over 45% being singletons. The source of the sample is a study of post-analysis software for immune sequencing data. General study findings and limits: A few TRBV segments occurring more often in patients than controls included TRBV5-6, TRBV5-1 and TRBV20-1.

V lost 3 bases to trimming and J lost 5 bases; unmatched junction nucleotides: 6. CDR3 size: 15 residues. Germline loops: CDR1 MNHNY, CDR2 SVGAGI (reference sequence). The clonotype was recovered from a girl aged 2 to 9 with multiple sclerosis. Sequenced input: blood. The chain recombines TRBV6-6 with TRBJ2-1; 8 bases are shared with TRBD2. The CDR3 is CASSYTRAGDNEQFF. Written as DNA, the CDR3 is TGTGCCAGCAGTTATACACGAGCGGGGGACAATGAGCAGTTCTTC.